The 30 T cell receptor beta chains in this list originate from one sample, sequenced in a study of T cell responses to AZD1222 COVID-19 vaccine. Profiling relied on immunoSEQ multiplex PCR, and the TCRdb table lists in-frame clones only, not all of them. The data contain approximately 110,000 clones, roughly 86% of them seen just once; the ten biggest clones take up roughly 13%. Sequenced here: peripheral blood, sampled on day 0 of MenACWY control vaccination. These receptors originate from an adult in good health.

The chain recombines TRBV23-1 with TRBJ2-2; TRBD2 might be the D (7 bases). TRBV23-1 falls under the ORF class, with uncertain function. Trimming took 4 bases from V and 5 from J, leaving 26 bases between them. The CDR3 runs to 19 residues. In DNA, the CDR3 is TGCGCCAGCAGTCCGATCGGGGGGCAGGCCACTCAGTGGACCGGGGAGCTGTTTTTT. Translating it yields CASSPIGGQATQWTGELFF.

The V and J genes are TRBV9 and TRBJ1-4, with TRBD1 identical over 7 bases. J lost 1 base, V lost 4 bases, and 7 bases had no gene match. Germline-derived CDR1 and CDR2 are SGDLS and YYNGEE. This CDR3 has 16 residues. CDR3 loop: CASSRTGGITNEKLFF. The CDR3 region has the DNA TGTGCCAGCAGCCGGACAGGAGGTATAACTAATGAAAAACTGTTTTTT.

The V gene is TRBV10-1, the J gene TRBJ1-2; tentatively, D is TRBD1 (5 bases). This CDR3 spans 15 amino acids. Germline CDR1 reads WNHNN; CDR2 reads SYGVQD (reference sequence). Trimming cost V 7 bases and J 6 bases, with 21 bases left between them. The CDR3 protein is CASTLWGKLGHGYTF. In DNA, the CDR3 is TGCGCCAGCACTCTCTGGGGGAAGCTTGGACATGGCTACACCTTC.

This chain links TRBV5-1 with TRBJ2-1; D possibly corresponds to TRBD1 (6 bases). Germline assignment: CDR1 SGHRS and CDR2 YFSETQ. V was trimmed by 2 bases and J by 6 bases, leaving 15 bases between them. The length of the CDR3 is 15 residues. The CDR3 DNA follows: TGCGCCAGCAGCTTTGGGACAAGCCCGGGCAATGAGCAGTTCTTC. It yields the protein CASSFGTSPGNEQFF. The whole variable domain, filled in from reference TRBV5-1 and TRBJ2-1, reads KAGVTQTPRYLIKTRGQQVTLSCSPISGHRSVSWYQQTPGQGLQFLFEYFSETQRNKGNFPGRFSGRQFSNSRSEMNVSTLELGDSALYLCASSFGTSPGNEQFFGPGTRLTVL.

Regarding this clone: This sample includes further DNA sequences coding for the same CDR3. The chain links TRBV4-1 to TRBJ2-7, with D uncertain. CDR1 MGHRA and CDR2 YSYEKL come from the germline V gene. The V end lost 1 base, the J end lost 4 bases, and 5 bases lay between the germline ends. The CDR3 extends over 12 amino acids. The CDR3 sequence is CASSQGSYEQYF. CDR3 sequence (DNA): TGCGCCAGCAGCCAAGGCAGTTACGAGCAGTACTTC.

The V gene is TRBV12-3 or TRBV12-4, the J gene TRBJ1-2; D is unclear. V shed 5 bases and J shed 2 bases, with 9 bases lying between them. The CDR3 totals 13 residues. The CDR3 coding sequence is TGTGCCAGCAGTACGGACGGAAACTATGGCTACACCTTC. The encoded protein is CASSTDGNYGYTF.

The chain carries TRBV3-1 (or the pseudogene TRBV3-2) and TRBJ1-5; D gene ambiguous. The length of the CDR3 is 13 residues. Trimming stripped 0 bases from V and 7 bases from J, with 7 bases between. Germline V gene lookup returns CDR1 LGHDT and CDR2 YNNKEL (reference sequence). The CDR3 spells CASSQDIGQPQHF. The CDR3 nucleotides are TGTGCCAGCAGCCAAGATATAGGGCAGCCCCAGCATTTT.

This sequence joins TRBV28 and TRBJ2-3; 11 bases line up with TRBD2. Germline V gene lookup returns CDR1 MDHEN and CDR2 SYDVKM. CDR3 size: 15 residues. After removal of 6 bases from V and 5 bases from J, the junction contained 7 bases not matched to a gene. The CDR3 sequence: CASRVAGGPVDTQYF. CDR3 nucleotide sequence: TGTGCCAGCAGAGTAGCGGGAGGGCCAGTAGATACGCAGTATTTT.

This clone was observed a few times. The CDR3 sequence: CASSLYSPAGTGEKLFF. In DNA form, the CDR3 reads TGTGCCAGCAGTTTATATTCCCCCGCCGGGACAGGGGAGAAACTGTTTTTT. The chain couples TRBV27 to TRBJ1-4; 10 bases are a match to TRBD1. Trimming cost V 1 base and J 11 bases; bases outside gene matches: 13. Germline values: CDR1 MNHEY, CDR2 SMNVEV (reference sequence). The CDR3 spans 17 residues.

V is TRBV30 and J is TRBJ1-5; 7 bases agree with TRBD1. Germline V gene sequence: CDR1 GTSNPN, CDR2 SVGIG (reference sequence). After removal of 4 bases from V and 4 bases from J, the junction contained 4 bases not matched to a gene. The CDR3 is made up of 13 amino acids. The CDR3 reads CAWNPGQNQPQHF. Written as DNA, the CDR3 is TGTGCCTGGAATCCGGGACAGAATCAGCCCCAGCATTTT.

The CDR3 DNA is TGTGCCATCACCCGGGACAGGGACTCCTACGAGCAGTACTTC. It specifies CAITRDRDSYEQYF. The chain recombines TRBV10-3 with TRBJ2-7, with 9 bases identical to TRBD1. V gave up 7 bases and J gave up 0 bases; unmatched junction bases: 4. This CDR3 comprises 14 residues. CDR1 and CDR2 (germline): ENHRY, SYGVKD.

The gene calls are TRBV6-5 and TRBJ1-6; D gene uncertain. Germline V gene sequence: CDR1 MNHEY, CDR2 SVGAGI. With 6 bases removed from V and 6 bases from J, the gap between germline ends came to 9 bases. The CDR3 totals 13 residues. In DNA form, the CDR3 reads TGTGCCAGCAGGGCAGAATTTAATTCACCCCTCCACTTT. As protein: CASRAEFNSPLHF.

The CDR3 loop reads CASSLSPGRNTIYF. The CDR3 nucleotides read TGTGCCAGCAGTTTATCGCCAGGGAGAAACACCATATATTTT. The V and J genes are TRBV28 and TRBJ1-3; D is perhaps TRBD1 (5 bases). Germline-derived CDR1 and CDR2 are MDHEN and SYDVKM. CDR3 length: 14 residues. Deletions cut 1 base from V and 5 bases from J, with 9 bases between.

J is TRBJ1-2 and V is TRBV7-9; TRBD1 matches 9 bases. Germline lookup yields CDR1 SEHNR and CDR2 FQNEAQ (reference sequence). With V trimmed by 5 bases and J by 8 bases, 6 bases remained unmatched. The CDR3 spans 13 residues. CDR3 sequence (DNA): TGTGCCAGCAGCGTGACAGGGGGAAACGGCTACACCTTC. Its protein is CASSVTGGNGYTF.

The chain recombines TRBV27 with TRBJ2-1; TRBD1 agrees at 7 bases. V trimming: 3 bases; J trimming: 4 bases; junction bases outside the gene matches: 6. CDR1 and CDR2 from the germline V gene are MNHEY and SMNVEV (reference sequence). CDR3 length equals 15 residues. The CDR3 loop is CASSLPGTVYNEQFF. The CDR3 DNA follows: TGTGCCAGCAGTTTGCCCGGGACAGTTTACAATGAGCAGTTCTTC.

The chain is built from TRBV18 and TRBJ1-1; no reliable D call. V shed 8 bases and J shed 2 bases, with 15 bases lying between them. The V gene's germline CDR1 is KGHSH and CDR2 LQKENI. CDR3 length: 14 amino acids. Here the CDR3 DNA reads TGTGCCAGCACAAGGACCGCAGACAACACTGAAGCTTTCTTT. As protein: CASTRTADNTEAFF. The full variable domain, its missing parts supplied by reference TRBV18 and TRBJ1-1, is NAGVMQNPRHLVRRRGQEARLRCSPMKGHSHVYWYRQLPEEGLKFMVYLQKENIIDESGMPKERFSAEFPKEGPSILRIQQVVRGDSAAYFCASTRTADNTEAFFGQGTRLTVV.

The V and J genes are TRBV5-1 and TRBJ2-7, with D possibly being TRBD2 (5 bases). Germline CDR1 reads SGHRS; CDR2 reads YFSETQ. CDR3 length equals 15 residues. V gave up 4 bases and J gave up 2 bases, with 16 bases separating them. DNA for the CDR3: TGCGCCAGCAGCCCCGGGGAAGCGGTACCCTACGAGCAGTACTTC. It codes for CASSPGEAVPYEQYF.

The chain uses TRBV6-5 and TRBJ1-5; D not resolved. V lost 6 bases to trimming and J lost 5 bases, with 11 bases between them. The CDR3 spans 13 residues. Germline V gene sequence: CDR1 MNHEY, CDR2 SVGAGI. CDR3 loop: CASSRIGDQPQHF. CDR3 nucleotide sequence: TGTGCCAGCAGCAGGATAGGAGATCAGCCCCAGCATTTT.

V and J are TRBV4-3 and TRBJ1-1, with 11 bases fitting TRBD1. CDR3 length: 15 amino acids. CDR1 and CDR2 from the germline V gene are LGHNA and YSLEER. The trim removed 3 bases at V and 5 bases at J, leaving 5 bases unmatched. The CDR3, as DNA: TGCGCCAGCAGCCAGGACAGGGGGCTAAAGACTGAAGCTTTCTTT. Amino acids: CASSQDRGLKTEAFF.

The rearrangement uses TRBV2 and TRBJ2-7, with D tentatively TRBD1 or TRBD2 (6 bases each). V lost 3 bases, J lost 4 bases, and 13 bases lay in between. This CDR3 region has 14 residues. CDR1 SNHLY and CDR2 FYNNEI come from the germline V gene. CDR3 amino acids: CASSDTRGAYEQYF. CDR3 nucleotides: TGTGCCAGCAGTGATACGAGGGGGGCATACGAGCAGTACTTC.

CDR3 amino acids: CASRGLWVRLNTEAFF. CDR3 bases: TGTGCCAGTAGGGGTTTATGGGTTCGGCTGAACACTGAAGCTTTCTTT. J is TRBJ1-1 and V is TRBV19; D is undetermined. The germline gives CDR1 LNHDA, CDR2 SQIVND (reference sequence). The CDR3 length is 16 residues. The V end was cut by 6 bases, the J end by 0 bases, with 17 bases between.

This chain joins TRBV18 and TRBJ2-7; weak D call: TRBD2 (5 bases). The ends were cut back, 5 bases at V and 5 bases at J, with 22 bases in the middle. CDR3 size: 16 residues. Germline loops: CDR1 KGHSH, CDR2 LQKENI. The CDR3: CASSTFPGPKRDEQYF. DNA of the CDR3: TGTGCCAGCTCAACATTCCCCGGGCCAAAGAGGGACGAGCAGTACTTC. Variable domain in full (rest from reference TRBV18 and TRBJ2-7): NAGVMQNPRHLVRRRGQEARLRCSPMKGHSHVYWYRQLPEEGLKFMVYLQKENIIDESGMPKERFSAEFPKEGPSILRIQQVVRGDSAAYFCASSTFPGPKRDEQYFGPGTRLTVT.

The V call is TRBV5-6, the J call TRBJ1-2; D gene unclear. There are 14 residues in the CDR3. Germline CDR1 SGHDT, CDR2 YYEEEE. V gave up 0 bases and J gave up 7 bases, with 13 bases separating them. DNA for the CDR3: TGTGCCAGCAGCTTGGGGCAGCGCGTTGGTGGCTACACCTTC. This codes for CASSLGQRVGGYTF. Looking up the rest from reference TRBV5-6 and TRBJ1-2 gives the full variable domain: DAGVTQSPTHLIKTRGQQVTLRCSPKSGHDTVSWYQQALGQGPQFIFQYYEEEERQRGNFPDRFSGHQFPNYSSELNVNALLLGDSALYLCASSLGQRVGGYTFGSGTRLTVV.

The chain uses TRBV7-2 and TRBJ1-3, with D hard to call. Looked up from germline, CDR1 is SGHTA and CDR2 is FQGNSA. CDR3 length: 15 residues. The germline V and J ends were trimmed by 1 base and 6 bases, with 13 bases remaining between them. As DNA, the CDR3 is TGTGCCAGCAGCTTAGGCCGGGGTTGGGCAAACACCATATATTTT. As protein: CASSLGRGWANTIYF.

The V and J genes are TRBV19 and TRBJ1-4; tentatively, D is TRBD1 (5 bases). The germline CDR1 and CDR2 sequences are LNHDA and SQIVND (reference sequence). Trimming left V 7 bases short and J 4 bases short, with 7 bases between. The CDR3 runs 12 residues. For the CDR3, the DNA is TGTGCCAGTACAGGGAATAATGAAAAACTGTTTTTT. Translating gives CASTGNNEKLFF.

This clone was seen more than once but under ten times. This sample also contains other DNA sequences that code for the same CDR3. The J gene is TRBJ2-1, the V gene TRBV4-1; either TRBD1 or TRBD2 may fit D (5 bases each). This CDR3 region has 13 residues. Germline V gene sequence: CDR1 MGHRA, CDR2 YSYEKL. Trimming took 0 bases from V and 7 from J, leaving 7 bases between them. CDR3 region: CASSQEGVNEQFF. Here the CDR3 DNA reads TGCGCCAGCAGCCAAGAGGGGGTGAATGAGCAGTTCTTC.

V gene TRBV30 combines with J gene TRBJ1-2; weak D call: TRBD1 (6 bases). Germline CDR1 reads GTSNPN; CDR2 reads SVGIG (reference sequence). Trimming took 0 bases from V and 14 from J, leaving 28 bases between them. There are 16 residues in the CDR3. CDR3 sequence: CAWSVLGGAAGRPTTF. The DNA of the CDR3 is TGTGCCTGGAGTGTACTAGGGGGGGCCGCGGGCCGACCGACGACCTTC.

The rearrangement links TRBV19 to TRBJ1-3; no reliable D call. Germline lookup yields CDR1 LNHDA and CDR2 SQIVND (reference sequence). This CDR3 comprises 13 residues. V lost 6 bases to trimming and J lost 1 base, with 7 bases between them. The CDR3 protein is CASSSYSGNTIYF. The CDR3, as DNA: TGTGCCAGTAGCAGCTATTCTGGAAACACCATATATTTT. The whole variable domain, filled in from reference TRBV19 and TRBJ1-3, reads DGGITQSPKYLFRKEGQNVTLSCEQNLNHDAMYWYRQDPGQGLRLIYYSQIVNDFQKGDIAEGYSVSREKKESFPLTVTSAQKNPTAFYLCASSSYSGNTIYFGEGSWLTVV.

The V call is TRBV5-1, the J call TRBJ1-4; 9 nucleotides align to TRBD1. The length of the CDR3 is 15 residues. The V and J ends lost 3 bases and 0 bases, in that order; junction bases with no gene match: 0. CDR1 SGHRS and CDR2 YFSETQ come from the germline V gene. The CDR3 is CASSWDRATNEKLFF. CDR3 coding DNA: TGCGCCAGCAGCTGGGACAGGGCAACTAATGAAAAACTGTTTTTT.

The chain employs TRBV3-1 (or the pseudogene TRBV3-2) and TRBJ1-4; the D gene is possibly TRBD1 (5 bases). CDR1 is LGHDT and CDR2 is YNNKEL in the germline V gene (reference sequence). CDR3 length equals 14 residues. The V end was cut by 1 base, the J end by 6 bases, with 9 bases between. The CDR3: CASSQGGTYEKLFF. Written as DNA, the CDR3 is TGTGCCAGCAGCCAAGGAGGGACTTATGAAAAACTGTTTTTT.